The entry below describes one T cell receptor beta chain. Authors' methods: Scientists estimated how many nucleated cells there were by amplifying reference gene primers. Some clones are missing from TCRdb's copy, which holds only in-frame ones; the method was immunoSEQ multiplex PCR. V and J calls plus clone size are reproduced from that table; the DNA served to infer D and trimming. This sample yields about 21,000 clones, of which more than 85% are seen a single time; about a sixth belongs to the top ten. The germline gives CDR1 SGHTA, CDR2 FQGNSA. The CDR3 has 14 amino acids. Trimming at V came to 5 bases and at J to 8 bases, leaving 12 bases not matched to a gene. The source of the sample is a study of blood T cell repertoires in COVID-19. Study context: The study drew acute and convalescent COVID-19 samples from the United States, Italy and Spain. Nucleic acid was either cDNA or gDNA, and it came from T cells, B-cell-depleted T cells, or PBMCs.

Material: peripheral blood. The TCR sequence derives from a man aged 65 to 79 with acute or convalescent COVID-19. V usage is TRBV7-2 and J usage is TRBJ2-7; TRBD2 agrees at 7 bases. The CDR3 reads CASSQRRELVKQYF. For the CDR3, the DNA is TGTGCCAGCAGCCAGAGGCGGGAGTTAGTCAAGCAGTACTTC. Full variable domain (rest looked up from reference TRBV7-2 and TRBJ2-7): GAGVSQSPSNKVTEKGKDVELRCDPISGHTALYWYRQSLGQGLEFLIYFQGNSAPDKSGLPSDRFSAERTGGSVSTLTIQRTQQEDSAVYLCASSQRRELVKQYFGPGTRLTVT.